What follows describes a single T cell receptor beta chain. MiXCR, run by TCRdb on the reads, gives a single entry per CDR3 protein. There are roughly 230,000 distinct CDR3 sequences in the sample; 29% occur only once, and around 7.8% lies in the top ten. The entry originates in a study of kidney transplant recipient with SARS-CoV-2 infection. The input for sequencing was a blood sample, taken at baseline and around day 120 from a kidney transplant recipient. The origin of this receptor is a male patient aged 25-45 years who had COVID-19 and was a kidney transplant recipient. Part of the T cells may come from the graft donor.

The CDR3 loop reads CASSVQPWGGYTF. CDR3 bases: TGTGCCAGCAGCGTACAGCCGTGGGGGGGCTACACCTTC. The chain combines TRBV12-3 or TRBV12-4 with TRBJ1-2, with D maybe TRBD1 (5 bases). Trimming removed 6 bases at V and 8 bases at J, with 16 bases between. The CDR3 has 13 residues.